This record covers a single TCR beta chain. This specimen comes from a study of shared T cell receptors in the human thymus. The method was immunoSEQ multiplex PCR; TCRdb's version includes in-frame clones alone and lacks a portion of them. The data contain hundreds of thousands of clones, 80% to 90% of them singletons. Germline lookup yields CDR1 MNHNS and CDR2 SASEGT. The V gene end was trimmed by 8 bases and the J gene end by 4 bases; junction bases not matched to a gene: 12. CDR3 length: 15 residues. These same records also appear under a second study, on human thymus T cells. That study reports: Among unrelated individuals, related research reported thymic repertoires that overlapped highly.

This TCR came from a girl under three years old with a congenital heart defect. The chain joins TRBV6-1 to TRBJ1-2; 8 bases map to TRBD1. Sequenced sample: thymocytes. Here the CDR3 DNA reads TGTGCCAGCCGGGACAGGCCATTGGGGGGCTATGGCTACACCTTC. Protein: CASRDRPLGGYGYTF.